This T cell receptor beta chain was retrieved from a study of CD8+ T cells in alopecia areata. Extracted RNA was reverse transcribed into cDNA, the sequencing template. The table came from immunoSEQ multiplex PCR; TCRdb's copy has only in-frame clones and leaves some out. The profile shows some 120,000 clones, 45% to 65% of them singletons. This clone was picked up a small number of times. The V gene lost 5 bases and the J gene lost 0 bases, with 7 bases spanning the gap. The CDR3 extends over 13 amino acids. Per germline, CDR1 LNHDA and CDR2 SQIVND (reference sequence). The chain uses TRBV19 and TRBJ2-5, with a tentative D call TRBD1 (6 bases). The source is a human donor with alopecia areata. Sequenced material: CD4+ T cells sorted from blood, taken at week 0. The CDR3 bases are TGTGCCAGTAGTGAGGGGGACCAAGAGACCCAGTACTTC. Its translation: CASSEGDQETQYF.